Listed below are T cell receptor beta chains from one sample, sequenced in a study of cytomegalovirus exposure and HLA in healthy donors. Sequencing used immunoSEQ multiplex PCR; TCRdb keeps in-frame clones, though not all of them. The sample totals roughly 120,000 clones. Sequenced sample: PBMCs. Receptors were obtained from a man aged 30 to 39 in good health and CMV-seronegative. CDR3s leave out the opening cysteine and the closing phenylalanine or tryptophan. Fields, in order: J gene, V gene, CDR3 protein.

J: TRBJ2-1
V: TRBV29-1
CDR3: SGERGRSYNEQF

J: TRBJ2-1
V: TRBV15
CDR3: ATSREGQGAFNEQF

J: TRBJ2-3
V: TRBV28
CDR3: ASSLRSPSTQY

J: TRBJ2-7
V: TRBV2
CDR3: ASREDSGGGQY

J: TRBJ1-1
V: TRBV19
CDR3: ASSPLRQGAEAF

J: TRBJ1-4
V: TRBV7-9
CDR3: ASSLSFAGTNEKLF

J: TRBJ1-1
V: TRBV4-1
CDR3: ASSQERGTEAF

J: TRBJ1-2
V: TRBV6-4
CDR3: ASSDQGQNYGYT

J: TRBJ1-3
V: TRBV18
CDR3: ASSPGQASGNTIY

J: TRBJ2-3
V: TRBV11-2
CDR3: ASSLLAGYTDTQY

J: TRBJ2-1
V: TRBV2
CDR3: ASTQGLAGPNEQF

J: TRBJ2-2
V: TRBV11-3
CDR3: ASSLLRDTGELF

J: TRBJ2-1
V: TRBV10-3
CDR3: AITGTSVNEQF

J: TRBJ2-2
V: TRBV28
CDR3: ASSSPTVAGELF

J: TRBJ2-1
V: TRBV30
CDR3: AWDTGTGGGNEQF

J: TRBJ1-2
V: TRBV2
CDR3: ASSEMTAYGYT

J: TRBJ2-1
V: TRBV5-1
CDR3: ASSPPLAGGSNEQF

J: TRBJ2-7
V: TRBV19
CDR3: ASGDISRGLAYEQY

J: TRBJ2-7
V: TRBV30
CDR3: AWNLLGGYEQY

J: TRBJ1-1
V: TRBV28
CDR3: ASSSLRGWGTEAF

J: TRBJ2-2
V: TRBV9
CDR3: ASDRGGSETGELF

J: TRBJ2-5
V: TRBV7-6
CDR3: ASSAAGYNETQY

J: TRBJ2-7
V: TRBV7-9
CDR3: ASSPGEGSSYEQY

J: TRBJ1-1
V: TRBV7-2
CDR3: ASSLGQGQGNTEAF

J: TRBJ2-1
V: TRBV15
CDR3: ATSRPGQGAVNEQF

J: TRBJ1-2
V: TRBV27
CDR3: ASSFGGRGLGGYT

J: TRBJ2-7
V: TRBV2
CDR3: ASGQGPHEQY

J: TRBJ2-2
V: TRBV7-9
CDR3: ASSSTELSIAGELF

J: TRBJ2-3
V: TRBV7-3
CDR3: ASSPHGGDTDTQY

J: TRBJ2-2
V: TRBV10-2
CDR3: ASSEQGPTGELF

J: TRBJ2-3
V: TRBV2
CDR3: ASLQSTDTQY